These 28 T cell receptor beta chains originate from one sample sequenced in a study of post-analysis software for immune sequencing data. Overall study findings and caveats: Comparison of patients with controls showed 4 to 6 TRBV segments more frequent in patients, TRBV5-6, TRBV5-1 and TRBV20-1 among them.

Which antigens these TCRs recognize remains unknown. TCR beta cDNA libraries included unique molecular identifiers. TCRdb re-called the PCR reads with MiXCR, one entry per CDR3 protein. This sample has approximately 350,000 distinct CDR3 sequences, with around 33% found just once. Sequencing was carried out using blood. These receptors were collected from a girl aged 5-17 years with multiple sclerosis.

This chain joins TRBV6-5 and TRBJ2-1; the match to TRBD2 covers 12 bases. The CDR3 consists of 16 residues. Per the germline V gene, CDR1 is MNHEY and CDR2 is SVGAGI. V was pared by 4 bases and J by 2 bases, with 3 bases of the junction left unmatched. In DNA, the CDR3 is TGTGCCAGCAGTTTCCGACTAGCGGGGGCCTACAATGAGCAGTTCTTC. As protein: CASSFRLAGAYNEQFF.

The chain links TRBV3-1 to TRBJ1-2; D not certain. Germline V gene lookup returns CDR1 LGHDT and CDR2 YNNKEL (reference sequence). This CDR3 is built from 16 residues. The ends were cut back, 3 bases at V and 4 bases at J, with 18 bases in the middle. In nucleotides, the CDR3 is TGTGCCAGCAGCCACCGTGATCTTGGCCACGTCTATGGCTACACCTTC. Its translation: CASSHRDLGHVYGYTF. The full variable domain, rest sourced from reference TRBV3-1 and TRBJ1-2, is DTAVSQTPKYLVTQMGNDKSIKCEQNLGHDTMYWYKQDSKKFLKIMFSYNNKELIINETVPNRFSPKSPDKAHLNLHINSLELGDSAVYFCASSHRDLGHVYGYTFGSGTRLTVV.

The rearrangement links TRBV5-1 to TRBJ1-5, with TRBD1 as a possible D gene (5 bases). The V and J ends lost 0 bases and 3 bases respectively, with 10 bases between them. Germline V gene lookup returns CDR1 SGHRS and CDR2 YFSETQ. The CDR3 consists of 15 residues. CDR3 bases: TGCGCCAGCAGCTTGGAAGGGACCCCCAATCAGCCCCAGCATTTT. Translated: CASSLEGTPNQPQHF.

CDR3 DNA: TGCGCCAGCAGCCTAAGGGGACAGTACGGGTCTGGAGCTTTCTTT. It specifies CASSLRGQYGSGAFF. V usage is TRBV4-1 and J usage is TRBJ1-1; TRBD1 agrees at 7 bases. Germline V gene sequence: CDR1 MGHRA, CDR2 YSYEKL. V lost 4 bases and J lost 10; bases outside the gene matches: 15. This CDR3 region has 15 residues.

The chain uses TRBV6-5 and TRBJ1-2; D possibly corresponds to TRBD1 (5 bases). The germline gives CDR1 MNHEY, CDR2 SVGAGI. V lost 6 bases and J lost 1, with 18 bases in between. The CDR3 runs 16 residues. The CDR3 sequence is CASSYIRDYLNYGYTF. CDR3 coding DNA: TGTGCCAGCAGCTACATCCGGGACTACCTTAACTATGGCTACACCTTC.

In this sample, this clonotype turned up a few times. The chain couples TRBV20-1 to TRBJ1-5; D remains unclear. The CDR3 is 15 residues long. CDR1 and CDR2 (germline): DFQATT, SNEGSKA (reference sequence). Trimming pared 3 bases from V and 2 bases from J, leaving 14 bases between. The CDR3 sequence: CSARAVGQGNQPQHF. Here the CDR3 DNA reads TGCAGTGCTAGGGCCGTGGGTCAGGGCAATCAGCCCCAGCATTTT.

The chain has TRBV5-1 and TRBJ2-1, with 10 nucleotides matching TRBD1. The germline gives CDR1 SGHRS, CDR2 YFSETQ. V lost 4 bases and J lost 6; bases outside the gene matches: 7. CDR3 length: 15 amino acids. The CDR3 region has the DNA TGCGCCAGCAGCAATGGACAGGGGGTCGGCAATGAGCAGTTCTTC. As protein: CASSNGQGVGNEQFF.

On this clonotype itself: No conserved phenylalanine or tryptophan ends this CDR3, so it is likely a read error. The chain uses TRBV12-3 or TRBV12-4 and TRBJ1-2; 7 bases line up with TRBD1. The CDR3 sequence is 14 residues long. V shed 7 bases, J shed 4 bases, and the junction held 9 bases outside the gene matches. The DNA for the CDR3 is TGTGCCAGCACCCAGTCCGGGACAGCCTATGGCTACACCTCC. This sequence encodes CASTQSGTAYGYTS.

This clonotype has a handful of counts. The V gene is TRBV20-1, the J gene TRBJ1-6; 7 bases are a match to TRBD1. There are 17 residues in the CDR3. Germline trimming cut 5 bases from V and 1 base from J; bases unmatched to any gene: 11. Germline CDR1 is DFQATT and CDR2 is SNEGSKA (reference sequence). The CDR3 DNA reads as TGCAGTGCTCCCTTGACAGGGAGCGGGTCCTATAATTCACCCCTCCACTTT. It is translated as CSAPLTGSGSYNSPLHF.

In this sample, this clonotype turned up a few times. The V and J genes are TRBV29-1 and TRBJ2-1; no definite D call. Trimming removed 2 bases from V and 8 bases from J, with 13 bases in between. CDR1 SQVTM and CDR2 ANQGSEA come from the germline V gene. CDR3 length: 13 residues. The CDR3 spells CSVEPGPRYEQFF. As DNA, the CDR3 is TGCAGCGTTGAACCTGGACCTAGGTATGAGCAGTTCTTC.

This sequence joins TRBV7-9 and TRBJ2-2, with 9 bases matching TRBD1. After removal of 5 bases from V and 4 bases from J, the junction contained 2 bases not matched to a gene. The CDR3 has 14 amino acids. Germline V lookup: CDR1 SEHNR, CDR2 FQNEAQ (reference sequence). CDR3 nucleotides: TGTGCCAGCAGCGCACAGGGGGCCACCGGGGAGCTGTTTTTT. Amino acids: CASSAQGATGELFF.

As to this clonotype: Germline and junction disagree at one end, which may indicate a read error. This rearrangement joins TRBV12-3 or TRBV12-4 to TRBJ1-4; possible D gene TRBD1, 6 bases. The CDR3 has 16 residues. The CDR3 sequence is CASSGTSSATNEKRFF. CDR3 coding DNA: TGTGCCAGCAGTGGGACATCTTCTGCAACTAATGAAAAACGGTTTTTT.

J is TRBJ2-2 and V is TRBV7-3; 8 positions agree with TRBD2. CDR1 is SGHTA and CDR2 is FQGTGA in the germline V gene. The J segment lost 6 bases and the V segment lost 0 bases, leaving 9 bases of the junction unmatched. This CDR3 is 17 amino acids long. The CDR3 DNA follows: TGTGCCAGCAGCTTAACTTCAGCGGGGGCCCCGGCCGGGGAGCTGTTTTTT. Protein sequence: CASSLTSAGAPAGELFF.

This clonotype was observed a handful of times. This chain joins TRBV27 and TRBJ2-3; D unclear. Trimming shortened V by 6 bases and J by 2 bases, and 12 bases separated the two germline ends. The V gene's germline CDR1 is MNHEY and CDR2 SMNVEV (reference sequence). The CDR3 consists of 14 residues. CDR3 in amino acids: CASRSWAITDTQYF. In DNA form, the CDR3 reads TGTGCCAGCAGATCCTGGGCGATCACAGATACGCAGTATTTT.

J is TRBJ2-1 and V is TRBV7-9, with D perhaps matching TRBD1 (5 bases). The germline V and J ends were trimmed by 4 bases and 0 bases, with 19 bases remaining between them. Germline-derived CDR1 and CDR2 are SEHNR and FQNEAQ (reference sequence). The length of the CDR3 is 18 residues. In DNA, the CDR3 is TGTGCCAGCAGCTCTTCTATGGGGCATCTAAGCTCCTACAATGAGCAGTTCTTC. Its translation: CASSSSMGHLSSYNEQFF.

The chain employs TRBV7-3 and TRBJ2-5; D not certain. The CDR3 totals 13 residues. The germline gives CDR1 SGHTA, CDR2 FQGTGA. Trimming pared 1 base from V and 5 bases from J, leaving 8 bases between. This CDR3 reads CASSLSFRETQYF. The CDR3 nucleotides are TGTGCCAGCAGCTTAAGTTTCCGGGAGACCCAGTACTTC.

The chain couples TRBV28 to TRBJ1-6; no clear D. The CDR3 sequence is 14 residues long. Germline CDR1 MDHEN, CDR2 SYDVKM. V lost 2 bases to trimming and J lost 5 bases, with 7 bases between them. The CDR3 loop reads CASSLAGHNSPLHF. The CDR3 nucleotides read TGTGCCAGCAGTTTAGCCGGGCATAATTCACCCCTCCACTTT.

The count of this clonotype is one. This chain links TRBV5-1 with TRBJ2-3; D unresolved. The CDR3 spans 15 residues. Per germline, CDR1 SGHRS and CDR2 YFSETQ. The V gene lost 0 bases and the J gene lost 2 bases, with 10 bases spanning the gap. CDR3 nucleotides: TGCGCCAGCAGCTTGGGTACGCGAGACACAGATACGCAGTATTTT. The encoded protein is CASSLGTRDTDTQYF.

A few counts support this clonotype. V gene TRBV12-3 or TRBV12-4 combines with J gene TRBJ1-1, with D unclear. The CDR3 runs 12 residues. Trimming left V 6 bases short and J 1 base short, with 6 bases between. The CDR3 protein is CASRYRNTEAFF. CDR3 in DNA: TGTGCCAGCAGATACAGGAACACTGAAGCTTTCTTT.

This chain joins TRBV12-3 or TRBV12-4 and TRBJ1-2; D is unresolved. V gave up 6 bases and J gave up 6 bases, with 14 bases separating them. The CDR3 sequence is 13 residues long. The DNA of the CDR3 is TGTGCCAGCAGCTCTGCCCGGACGGATGGCTACACCTTC. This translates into CASSSARTDGYTF.

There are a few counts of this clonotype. CDR3 sequence reads: CASSAGQGGAYEQYF. CDR3 bases: TGTGCCAGCAGTGCGGGACAGGGAGGTGCCTACGAGCAGTACTTC. This chain joins TRBV12-3 or TRBV12-4 and TRBJ2-7, with TRBD1 matching 9 bases. CDR3 length equals 15 residues. The V segment lost 5 bases and the J segment 2 bases; nucleotides outside the gene matches: 7.

CDR3 sequence reads: CSVTVGGKGYNEQFF. The DNA for the CDR3 is TGCAGTGTTACGGTCGGGGGCAAAGGGTACAATGAGCAGTTCTTC. This sequence joins TRBV20-1 and TRBJ2-1; either TRBD1 or TRBD2 may supply D (6 bases each). Trimming left V 7 bases short and J 4 bases short, with 20 bases between. Germline values: CDR1 DFQATT, CDR2 SNEGSKA (reference sequence). The CDR3 is 15 amino acids.

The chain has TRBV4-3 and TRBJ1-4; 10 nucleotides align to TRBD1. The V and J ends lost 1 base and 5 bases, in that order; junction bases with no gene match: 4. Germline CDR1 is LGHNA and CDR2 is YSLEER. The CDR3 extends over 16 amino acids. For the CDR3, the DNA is TGCGCCAGCAGCCAAGGCTGGACAGGGGGGAATGAAAAACTGTTTTTT. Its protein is CASSQGWTGGNEKLFF.

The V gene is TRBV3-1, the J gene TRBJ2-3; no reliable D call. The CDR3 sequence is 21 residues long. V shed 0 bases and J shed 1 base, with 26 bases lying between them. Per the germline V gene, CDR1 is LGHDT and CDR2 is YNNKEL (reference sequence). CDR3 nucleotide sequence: TGTGCCAGCAGCCAAGACCCCACGAAGGGCTATTTGAAGCGAGGCACAGATACGCAGTATTTT. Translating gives CASSQDPTKGYLKRGTDTQYF.

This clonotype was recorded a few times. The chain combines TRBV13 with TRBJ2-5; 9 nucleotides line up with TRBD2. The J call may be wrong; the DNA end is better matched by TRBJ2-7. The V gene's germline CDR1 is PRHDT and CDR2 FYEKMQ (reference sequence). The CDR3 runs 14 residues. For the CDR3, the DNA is TGTGCCAGCAGCCTTCGACTAGCGGCGGACGAGCAGTACTTC. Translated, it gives CASSLRLAADEQYF.

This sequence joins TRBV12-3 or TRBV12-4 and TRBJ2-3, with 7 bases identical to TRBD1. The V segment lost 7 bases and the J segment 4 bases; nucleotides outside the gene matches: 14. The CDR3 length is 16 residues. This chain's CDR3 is CASIGPPGGISDTQYF. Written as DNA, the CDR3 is TGTGCCAGCATTGGCCCCCCAGGGGGAATTTCAGATACGCAGTATTTT.

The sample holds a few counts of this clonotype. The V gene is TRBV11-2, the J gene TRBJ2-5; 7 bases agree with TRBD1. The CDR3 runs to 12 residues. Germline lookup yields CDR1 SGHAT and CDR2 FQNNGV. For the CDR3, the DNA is TGTGCTACCAGGGACAGCCAAGAGACCCAGTACTTC. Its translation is CATRDSQETQYF.

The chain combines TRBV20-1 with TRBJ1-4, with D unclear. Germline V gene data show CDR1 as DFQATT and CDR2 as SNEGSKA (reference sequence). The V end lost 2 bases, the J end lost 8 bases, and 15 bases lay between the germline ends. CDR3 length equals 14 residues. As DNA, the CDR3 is TGCAGTGCTAGACGGAGGGATCTTTGGGAAAAACTGTTTTTT. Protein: CSARRRDLWEKLFF.